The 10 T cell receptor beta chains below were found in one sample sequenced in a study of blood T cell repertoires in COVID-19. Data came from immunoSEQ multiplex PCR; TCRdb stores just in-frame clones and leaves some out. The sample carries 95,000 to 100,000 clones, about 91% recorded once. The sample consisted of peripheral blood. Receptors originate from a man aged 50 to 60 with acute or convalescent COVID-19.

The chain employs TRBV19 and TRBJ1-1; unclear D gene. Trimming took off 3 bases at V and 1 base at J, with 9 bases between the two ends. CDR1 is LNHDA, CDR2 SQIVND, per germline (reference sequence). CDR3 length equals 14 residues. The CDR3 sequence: CASSMTETNTEAFF. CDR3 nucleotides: TGTGCCAGTAGTATGACGGAGACGAACACTGAAGCTTTCTTT. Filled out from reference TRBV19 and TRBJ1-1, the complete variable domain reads DGGITQSPKYLFRKEGQNVTLSCEQNLNHDAMYWYRQDPGQGLRLIYYSQIVNDFQKGDIAEGYSVSREKKESFPLTVTSAQKNPTAFYLCASSMTETNTEAFFGQGTRLTVV.

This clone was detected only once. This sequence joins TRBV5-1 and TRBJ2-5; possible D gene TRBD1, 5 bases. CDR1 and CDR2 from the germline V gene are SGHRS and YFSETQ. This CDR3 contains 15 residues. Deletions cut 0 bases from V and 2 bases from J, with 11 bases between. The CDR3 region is CASSLGQSMQETQYF. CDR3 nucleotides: TGCGCCAGCAGCTTGGGACAGTCAATGCAAGAGACCCAGTACTTC.

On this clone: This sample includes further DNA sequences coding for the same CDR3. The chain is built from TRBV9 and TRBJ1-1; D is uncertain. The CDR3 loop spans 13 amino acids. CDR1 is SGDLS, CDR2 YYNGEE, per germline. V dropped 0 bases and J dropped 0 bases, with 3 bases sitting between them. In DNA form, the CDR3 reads TGTGCCAGCAGCGTAGCAGTGAACACTGAAGCTTTCTTT. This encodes CASSVAVNTEAFF. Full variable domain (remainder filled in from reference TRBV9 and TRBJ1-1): DSGVTQTPKHLITATGQRVTLRCSPRSGDLSVYWYQQSLDQGLQFLIQYYNGEERAKGNILERFSAQQFPDLHSELNLSSLELGDSALYFCASSVAVNTEAFFGQGTRLTVV.

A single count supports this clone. The CDR3 here is CASSRTSGGATGELFF. CDR3 nucleotide sequence: TGCGCCAGCTCCAGGACTAGCGGGGGGGCCACCGGGGAGCTGTTTTTT. The chain is built from TRBV10-1 and TRBJ2-2; 15 nucleotides align to TRBD2. Per the germline V gene, CDR1 is WNHNN and CDR2 is SYGVQD (reference sequence). J was trimmed by 4 bases and V by 8 bases; bases with no gene match: 5. This CDR3 has 16 residues.

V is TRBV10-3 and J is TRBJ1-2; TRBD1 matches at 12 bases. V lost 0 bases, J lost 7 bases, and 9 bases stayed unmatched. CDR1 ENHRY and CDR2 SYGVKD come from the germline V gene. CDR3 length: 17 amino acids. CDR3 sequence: CAISESGGTGGTSGYTF. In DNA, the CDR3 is TGTGCCATCAGTGAGTCGGGCGGGACAGGGGGCACTTCTGGCTACACCTTC.

CDR3 region: CASSRVRQGALYEQYF. For the CDR3, the DNA is TGCGCCAGCAGCCGTGTCAGGCAGGGGGCATTATACGAGCAGTACTTC. The chain links TRBV4-3 to TRBJ2-7; 8 bases fit TRBD1. The CDR3 runs 16 residues. From germline, CDR1 is LGHNA and CDR2 YSLEER. V dropped 4 bases and J dropped 4; count of bases not matched to a gene: 12.

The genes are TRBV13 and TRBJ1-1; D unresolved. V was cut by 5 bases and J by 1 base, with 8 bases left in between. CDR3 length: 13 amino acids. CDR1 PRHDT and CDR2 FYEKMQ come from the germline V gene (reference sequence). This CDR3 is CASSRVANTEAFF. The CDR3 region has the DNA TGTGCCAGCAGCCGAGTAGCGAACACTGAAGCTTTCTTT.

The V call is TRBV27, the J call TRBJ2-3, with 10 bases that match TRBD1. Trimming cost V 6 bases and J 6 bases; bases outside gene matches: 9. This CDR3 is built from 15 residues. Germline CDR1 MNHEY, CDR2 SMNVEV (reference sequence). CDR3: CASRPGTGVTDTQYF. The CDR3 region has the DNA TGTGCCAGCAGACCAGGGACAGGGGTGACTGATACGCAGTATTTT.

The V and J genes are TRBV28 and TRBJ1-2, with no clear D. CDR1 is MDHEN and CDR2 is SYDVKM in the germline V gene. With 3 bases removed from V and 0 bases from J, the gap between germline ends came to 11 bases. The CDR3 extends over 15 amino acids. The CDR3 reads CASSFITSTNYGYTF. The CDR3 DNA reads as TGTGCCAGCAGTTTCATTACAAGTACTAACTATGGCTACACCTTC.

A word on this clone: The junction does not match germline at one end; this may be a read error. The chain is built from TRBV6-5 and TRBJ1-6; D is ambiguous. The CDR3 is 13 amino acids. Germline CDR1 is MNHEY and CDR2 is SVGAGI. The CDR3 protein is CASIREYNSPLHF. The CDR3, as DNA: TGTGCCAGCATCCGGGAGTATAATTCGCCCCTCCACTTT.